This entry lists 7 T cell receptor beta chains sequenced from one sample in a study of T-cell memory formation after mild COVID-19. MiXCR, applied by TCRdb to the 5' RACE reads, yields one record per CDR3 protein. This table has 400,000 or so distinct CDR3 sequences, approximately 21% appearing once. The sequenced sample consisted of PBMCs or a T cell subset sorted from them (not recorded which). The receptors here all came from an adult woman who had mild COVID-19 (a few samples of this study predate the infection). Cell type and time point are not known.

This sequence joins TRBV15 and TRBJ2-7, with D possibly being TRBD2 (5 bases). Germline-derived CDR1 and CDR2 are LNHNV and YYDKDF (reference sequence). Trimming took 5 bases from V and 7 from J, leaving 21 bases between them. The CDR3 is 15 amino acids. CDR3 residues: CATSPAAPDSGEQYF. Here the CDR3 DNA reads TGTGCCACCAGCCCAGCGGCTCCGGATTCGGGGGAGCAGTACTTC. The full variable domain, completed using reference TRBV15 and TRBJ2-7, is DAMVIQNPRYQVTQFGKPVTLSCSQTLNHNVMYWYQQKSSQAPKLLFHYYDKDFNNEADTPDNFQSRRPNTSFCFLDIRSPGLGDTAMYLCATSPAAPDSGEQYFGPGTRLTVT.

The table lists this clonotype with a few counts. The V gene is TRBV7-9, the J gene TRBJ2-7; possible D gene TRBD1, 7 bases. Trimming shortened V by 5 bases and J by 5 bases, and 19 bases separated the two germline ends. Germline V gene data show CDR1 as SEHNR and CDR2 as FQNEAQ (reference sequence). CDR3 length: 15 amino acids. The DNA for the CDR3 is TGTGCCAGCAGCCCAATTCTCAGGGGGAGGAACGAGCAGTACTTC. It specifies CASSPILRGRNEQYF.

This chain connects TRBV29-1 to TRBJ2-3; 8 bases map to TRBD1. V lost 7 bases to trimming and J lost 5 bases; unmatched junction nucleotides: 8. The germline CDR1 and CDR2 sequences are SQVTM and ANQGSEA. The CDR3 has 13 residues. The CDR3 region has the DNA TGCAGCGCCCAACAGGGGGTGGTAGATACGCAGTATTTT. Amino acid sequence: CSAQQGVVDTQYF.

The V and J genes are TRBV7-2 and TRBJ2-7; 12 bases line up with TRBD1. V was clipped by 2 bases and J by 9 bases; unmatched bases: 11. The germline V gene has CDR1 SGHTA and CDR2 FQGNSA. The CDR3 length is 16 residues. The CDR3 bases are TGTGCCAGCAGCTTATTACTTGGGACAGGGGGCTTGGGGCAGTACTTC. This gives the protein CASSLLLGTGGLGQYF.

This clonotype has only a few counts. The chain couples TRBV15 to TRBJ2-3; TRBD2 agrees at 12 bases. V shed 0 bases, J shed 1 base, and the junction held 8 bases outside the gene matches. Looked up from germline, CDR1 is LNHNV and CDR2 is YYDKDF (reference sequence). The CDR3 totals 19 residues. The CDR3 loop is CATSRDPSGGARGTDTQYF. In DNA, the CDR3 is TGTGCCACCAGCAGAGATCCTAGCGGGGGGGCCCGGGGCACAGATACGCAGTATTTT. The full variable domain, rest sourced from reference TRBV15 and TRBJ2-3, is DAMVIQNPRYQVTQFGKPVTLSCSQTLNHNVMYWYQQKSSQAPKLLFHYYDKDFNNEADTPDNFQSRRPNTSFCFLDIRSPGLGDTAMYLCATSRDPSGGARGTDTQYFGPGTRLTVL.

The rearrangement links TRBV7-8 to TRBJ1-2; perhaps TRBD1 as D (5 bases). The germline gives CDR1 SGHVS, CDR2 FQNEAQ. This CDR3 spans 14 amino acids. The ends were cut back, 4 bases at V and 3 bases at J, with 12 bases in the middle. The CDR3, as DNA: TGTGCCAGCAGCTACGATCAGGGTTACTATGGCTACACCTTC. Protein sequence: CASSYDQGYYGYTF.

The rearrangement uses TRBV20-1 and TRBJ2-1; D is unresolved. The CDR3 covers 14 residues. Germline CDR1 reads DFQATT; CDR2 reads SNEGSKA (reference sequence). Trimming shortened V by 0 bases and J by 6 bases, and 12 bases separated the two germline ends. CDR3 loop: CSAREGQRGNEQFF. The CDR3 DNA reads TGCAGTGCTAGAGAAGGGCAGCGAGGCAATGAGCAGTTCTTC.